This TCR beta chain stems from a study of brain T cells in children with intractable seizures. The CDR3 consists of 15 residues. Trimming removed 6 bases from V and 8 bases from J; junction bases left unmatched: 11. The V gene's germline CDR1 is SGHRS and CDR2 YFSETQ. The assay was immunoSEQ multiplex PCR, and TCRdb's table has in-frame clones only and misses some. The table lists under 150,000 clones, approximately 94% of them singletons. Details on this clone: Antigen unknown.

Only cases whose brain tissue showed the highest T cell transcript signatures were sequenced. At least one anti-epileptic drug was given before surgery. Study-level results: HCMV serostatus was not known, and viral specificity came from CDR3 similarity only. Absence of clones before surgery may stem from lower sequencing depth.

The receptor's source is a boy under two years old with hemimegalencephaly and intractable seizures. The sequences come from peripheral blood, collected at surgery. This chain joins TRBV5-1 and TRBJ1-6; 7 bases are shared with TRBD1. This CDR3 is CASTQGTGAHSPLHF. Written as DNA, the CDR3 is TGCGCCAGCACCCAGGGAACAGGGGCTCATTCACCCCTCCACTTT.